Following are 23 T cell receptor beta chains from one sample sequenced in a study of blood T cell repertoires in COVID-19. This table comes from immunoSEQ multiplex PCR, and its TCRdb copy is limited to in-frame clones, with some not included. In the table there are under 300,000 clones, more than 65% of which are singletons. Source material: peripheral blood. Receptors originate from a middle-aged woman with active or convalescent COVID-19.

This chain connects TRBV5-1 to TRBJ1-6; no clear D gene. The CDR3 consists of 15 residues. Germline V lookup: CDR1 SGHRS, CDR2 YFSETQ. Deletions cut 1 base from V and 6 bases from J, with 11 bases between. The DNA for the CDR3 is TGCGCCAGCAGCTTGAACCCATCTATTAATTCACCCCTCCACTTT. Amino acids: CASSLNPSINSPLHF.

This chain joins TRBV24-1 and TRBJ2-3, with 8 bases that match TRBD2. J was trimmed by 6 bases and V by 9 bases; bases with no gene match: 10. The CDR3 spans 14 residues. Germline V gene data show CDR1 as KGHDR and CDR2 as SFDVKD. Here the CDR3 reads CATAGGAEVDTQYF. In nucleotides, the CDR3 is TGTGCCACCGCCGGGGGGGCGGAGGTGGATACGCAGTATTTT.

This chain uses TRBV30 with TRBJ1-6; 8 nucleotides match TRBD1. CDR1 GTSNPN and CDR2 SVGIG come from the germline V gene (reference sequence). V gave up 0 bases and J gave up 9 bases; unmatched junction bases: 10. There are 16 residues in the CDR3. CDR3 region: CAWSVPRTGTGSPLHF. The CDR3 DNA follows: TGTGCCTGGAGTGTGCCCAGGACAGGGACGGGTTCACCCCTCCACTTT.

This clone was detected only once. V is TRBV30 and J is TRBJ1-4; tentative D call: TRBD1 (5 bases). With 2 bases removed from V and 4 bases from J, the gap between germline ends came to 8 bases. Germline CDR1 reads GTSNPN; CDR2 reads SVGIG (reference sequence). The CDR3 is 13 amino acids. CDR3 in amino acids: CAWSLQGNEKLFF. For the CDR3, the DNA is TGTGCCTGGAGTTTGCAGGGTAATGAAAAACTGTTTTTT.

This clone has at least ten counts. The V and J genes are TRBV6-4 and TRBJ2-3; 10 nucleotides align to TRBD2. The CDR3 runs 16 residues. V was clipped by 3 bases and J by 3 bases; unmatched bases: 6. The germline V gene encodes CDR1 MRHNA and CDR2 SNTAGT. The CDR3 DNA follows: TGTGCCAGCAGTGAAGAGGCTAGCGGGGGAACAGATACGCAGTATTTT. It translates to CASSEEASGGTDTQYF.

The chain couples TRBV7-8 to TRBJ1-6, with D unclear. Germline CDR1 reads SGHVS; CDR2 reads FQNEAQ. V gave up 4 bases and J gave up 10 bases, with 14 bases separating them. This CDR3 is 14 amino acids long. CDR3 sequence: CASSSEGPGSPLHF. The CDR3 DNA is TGTGCCAGCAGCTCTGAGGGCCCGGGATCACCCCTCCACTTT.

The CDR3 nucleotides are TGTGCCAGCAGCCCAGCGGGGGGTGCCAGCACTGAAGCTTTCTTT. It specifies CASSPAGGASTEAFF. This chain links TRBV9 with TRBJ1-1; D might be TRBD1 (5 bases). The CDR3 loop spans 15 amino acids. Trimming cost V 4 bases and J 4 bases, with 17 bases left between them. The germline CDR1 and CDR2 sequences are SGDLS and YYNGEE.

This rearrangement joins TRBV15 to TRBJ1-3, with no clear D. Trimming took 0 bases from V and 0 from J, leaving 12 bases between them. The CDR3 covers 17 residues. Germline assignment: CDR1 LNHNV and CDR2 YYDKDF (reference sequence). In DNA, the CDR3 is TGTGCCACCAGCAGAGATCCAGATCCCAGCTCTGGAAACACCATATATTTT. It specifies CATSRDPDPSSGNTIYF.

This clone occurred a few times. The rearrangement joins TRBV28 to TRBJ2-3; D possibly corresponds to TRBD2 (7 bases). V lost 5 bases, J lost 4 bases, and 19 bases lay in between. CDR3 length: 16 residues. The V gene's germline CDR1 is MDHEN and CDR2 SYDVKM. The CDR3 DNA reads TGTGCCAGCAGTCCCGACCGGGGGGCGGGGTCAGATACGCAGTATTTT. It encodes CASSPDRGAGSDTQYF.

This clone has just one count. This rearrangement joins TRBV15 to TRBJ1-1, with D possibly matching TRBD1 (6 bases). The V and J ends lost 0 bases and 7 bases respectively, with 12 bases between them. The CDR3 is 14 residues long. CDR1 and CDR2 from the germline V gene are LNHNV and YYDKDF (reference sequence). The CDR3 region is CATSRDQGLFEAFF. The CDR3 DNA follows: TGTGCCACCAGCAGAGATCAGGGGCTTTTTGAAGCTTTCTTT.

Written as DNA, the CDR3 is TGTGCCAGTAGTTCTGGGACAGTAGTCAATCAGCCCCAGCATTTT. Translating it yields CASSSGTVVNQPQHF. The V call is TRBV19, the J call TRBJ1-5; 7 bases match TRBD1. This CDR3 is 15 amino acids long. Germline lookup yields CDR1 LNHDA and CDR2 SQIVND (reference sequence). The trim removed 5 bases at V and 3 bases at J, leaving 7 bases unmatched.

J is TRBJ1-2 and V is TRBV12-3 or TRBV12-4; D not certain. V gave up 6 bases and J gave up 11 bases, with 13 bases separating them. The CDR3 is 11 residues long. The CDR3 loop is CASSRTMWYTF. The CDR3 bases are TGTGCCAGCAGCCGGACTATGTGGTACACCTTC.

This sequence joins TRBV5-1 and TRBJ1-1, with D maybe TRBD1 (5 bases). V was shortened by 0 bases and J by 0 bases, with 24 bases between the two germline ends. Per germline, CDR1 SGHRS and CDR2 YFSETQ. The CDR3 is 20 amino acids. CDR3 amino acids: CASSLGLGGQAGPLNTEAFF. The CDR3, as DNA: TGCGCCAGCAGCTTGGGTTTAGGCGGGCAGGCGGGACCCCTGAACACTGAAGCTTTCTTT.

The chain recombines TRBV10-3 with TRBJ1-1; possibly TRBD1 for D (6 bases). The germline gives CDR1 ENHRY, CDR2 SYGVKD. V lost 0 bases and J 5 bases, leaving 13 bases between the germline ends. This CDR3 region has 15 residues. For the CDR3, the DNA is TGTGCCATCAGTGAGTCCCCCAGGGGAGAGACTGAAGCTTTCTTT. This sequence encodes CAISESPRGETEAFF.

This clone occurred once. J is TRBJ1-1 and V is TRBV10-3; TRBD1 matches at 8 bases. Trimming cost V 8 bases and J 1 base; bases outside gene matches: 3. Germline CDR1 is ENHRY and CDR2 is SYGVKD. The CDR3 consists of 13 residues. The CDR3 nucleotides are TGTGCCATCGACAGGGGACAGAACACTGAAGCTTTCTTT. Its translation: CAIDRGQNTEAFF.

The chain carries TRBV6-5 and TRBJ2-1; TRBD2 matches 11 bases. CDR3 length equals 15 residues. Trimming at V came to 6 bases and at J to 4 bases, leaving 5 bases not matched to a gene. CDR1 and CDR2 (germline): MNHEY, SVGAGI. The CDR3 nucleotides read TGTGCCAGCAGAACTAGCGGGGGTACGTACAATGAGCAGTTCTTC. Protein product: CASRTSGGTYNEQFF.

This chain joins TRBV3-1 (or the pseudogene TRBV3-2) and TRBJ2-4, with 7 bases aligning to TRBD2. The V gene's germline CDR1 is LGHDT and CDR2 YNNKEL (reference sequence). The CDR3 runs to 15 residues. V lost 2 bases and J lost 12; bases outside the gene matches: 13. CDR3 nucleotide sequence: TGTGCCAGCAGCCAAAGGGAGGGCTTCTCTCGTCCTCAGTACTTC. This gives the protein CASSQREGFSRPQYF.

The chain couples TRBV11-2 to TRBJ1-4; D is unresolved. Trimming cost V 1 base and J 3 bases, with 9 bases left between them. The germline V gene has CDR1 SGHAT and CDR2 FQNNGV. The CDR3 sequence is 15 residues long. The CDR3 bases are TGTGCCAGCAGCTTAGGGGGAGGCCCTAATGAAAAACTGTTTTTT. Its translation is CASSLGGGPNEKLFF.

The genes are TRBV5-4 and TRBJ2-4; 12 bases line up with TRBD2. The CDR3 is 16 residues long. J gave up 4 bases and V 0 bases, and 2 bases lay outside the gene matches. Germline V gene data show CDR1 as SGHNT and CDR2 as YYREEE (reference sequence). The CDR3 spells CASSLAGLAGKNIQYF. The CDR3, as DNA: TGTGCCAGCAGCTTGGCCGGACTAGCGGGAAAAAACATTCAGTACTTC.

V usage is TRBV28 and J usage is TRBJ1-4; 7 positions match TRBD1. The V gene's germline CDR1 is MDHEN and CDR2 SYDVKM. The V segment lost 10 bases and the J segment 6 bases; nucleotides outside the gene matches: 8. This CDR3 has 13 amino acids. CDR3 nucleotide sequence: TGTGCCACCAAGACAGGGTGGGATGAAAAACTGTTTTTT. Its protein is CATKTGWDEKLFF.

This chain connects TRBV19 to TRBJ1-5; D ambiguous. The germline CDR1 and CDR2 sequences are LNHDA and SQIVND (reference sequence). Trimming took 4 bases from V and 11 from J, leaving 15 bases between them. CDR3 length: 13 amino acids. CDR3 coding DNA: TGTGCCAGTAGTACGAGGGAGCTTAGCACCCAGCATTTT. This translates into CASSTRELSTQHF.

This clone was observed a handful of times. For the CDR3, the DNA is TGTGCCAGCAGCTATGGCCCTAGCGGGGGTCTTAGCAATGAGCAGTTCTTC. Amino acids: CASSYGPSGGLSNEQFF. V and J are TRBV11-3 and TRBJ2-1; 10 bases match TRBD2. Germline lookup yields CDR1 SGHNT and CDR2 YENEEA. V trimming: 4 bases; J trimming: 6 bases; junction bases outside the gene matches: 12. CDR3 length equals 17 residues.

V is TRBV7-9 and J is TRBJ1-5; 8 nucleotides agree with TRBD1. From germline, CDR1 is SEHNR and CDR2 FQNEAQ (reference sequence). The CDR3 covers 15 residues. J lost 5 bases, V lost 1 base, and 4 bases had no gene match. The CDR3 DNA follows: TGTGCCAGCAGCTTAGATGGGACAGGCGATCAGCCCCAGCATTTT. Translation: CASSLDGTGDQPQHF.